The next 7 T cell receptor beta chains were all read from a single sample in a study of cytomegalovirus exposure and HLA in healthy donors. 13 Jbeta primers and 60 Vbeta primers were used for the PCR. Assay used: immunoSEQ multiplex PCR; TCRdb lists only in-frame clones, some missing. The repertoire includes 150,000 to 200,000 clones, around 84% of them detected once, and around 1.9% sits in the top ten. The sample comprised PBMCs. The receptors here all came from a man younger than 35 in good health and CMV-seronegative.

The CDR3 DNA reads as TGTGCCAGCAGGGGGGATCGGGGACAGGGGAGTAGGGAGACCCAGTACTTC. Translated: CASRGDRGQGSRETQYF. The chain has TRBV28 and TRBJ2-5; 10 bases are shared with TRBD1. This CDR3 is built from 17 residues. CDR1 is MDHEN and CDR2 is SYDVKM in the germline V gene. Trimming cost V 6 bases and J 5 bases; bases outside gene matches: 15.

The J gene is TRBJ1-1, the V gene TRBV5-6; D possibly corresponds to TRBD1 (6 bases). CDR1 is SGHDT, CDR2 YYEEEE, per germline. The CDR3 contains 12 residues. V was cut by 4 bases and J by 13 bases, with 17 bases left in between. CDR3 nucleotide sequence: TGTGCCAGCAGCGTCGGTCAGGGAGGGGGTTTCTTT. This encodes CASSVGQGGGFF.

CDR3 sequence reads: CASSPFSSGNEQYF. The DNA for the CDR3 is TGTGCCAGCAGTCCGTTCTCTAGCGGGAACGAGCAGTACTTC. This chain links TRBV6-1 with TRBJ2-7, with 9 bases that match TRBD2. The ends lost 5 bases at V and 5 bases at J; junction bases unmatched: 7. Germline V gives CDR1 MNHNS, CDR2 SASEGT. This CDR3 region has 14 residues.

This rearrangement joins TRBV19 to TRBJ1-5; tentative D call: TRBD1 (5 bases). The ends were cut back, 4 bases at V and 11 bases at J, with 18 bases in the middle. CDR1 LNHDA and CDR2 SQIVND come from the germline V gene (reference sequence). This CDR3 region has 14 residues. In DNA form, the CDR3 reads TGTGCCAGTAGTACCACCGGGGGTTCTTTGGCCCAGCATTTT. It specifies CASSTTGGSLAQHF.

This clone was counted once. This chain links TRBV6-5 with TRBJ1-1, with D tentatively TRBD1 (5 bases). Deletions cut 8 bases from V and 1 base from J, with 14 bases between. The CDR3 is 14 residues long. Germline lookup yields CDR1 MNHEY and CDR2 SVGAGI. CDR3 amino acids: CASLLSQANTEAFF. The DNA of the CDR3 is TGTGCCAGCTTACTCTCACAGGCGAACACTGAAGCTTTCTTT.

V gene TRBV5-3 combines with J gene TRBJ2-7; no definite D call. TRBV5-3 belongs to the ORF category, with a function that is uncertain. The CDR3 contains 11 residues. V gave up 1 base and J gave up 6 bases, with 5 bases separating them. The DNA of the CDR3 is TGTGCCAGAAGCTTGACCAGCGAGCAGTACTTC. Translating it yields CARSLTSEQYF.

This clone was picked up a small number of times. The J gene is TRBJ1-1, the V gene TRBV9; possible D gene TRBD1, 6 bases. Germline lookup yields CDR1 SGDLS and CDR2 YYNGEE. The CDR3 extends over 14 amino acids. The V end was cut by 4 bases, the J end by 4 bases, with 14 bases between. CDR3 sequence (DNA): TGTGCCAGCAGCCAACAGGGCGGGGGCACTGAAGCTTTCTTT. This codes for CASSQQGGGTEAFF.